This entry features one TCR beta chain sequence. No antigen is known for it. Measured with immunoSEQ multiplex PCR; TCRdb has only the in-frame clones, and not every one. The sample lists a few million clones, about 94% seen once, with around 0.13% in the top ten. The data are from a study of shared clonotypes between healthy human individuals. Notes on the study in general: How much donors shared clonotypes was expected to be affected by sequencing depth. Generally, naive subsets came out with larger estimated richness than memory subsets.

Germline CDR1 is SGHNT and CDR2 is YYREEE (reference sequence). Between the trimmed V and J ends, which lost 2 bases and 8 bases, there was a span of 22 bases. This CDR3 has 17 amino acids. The sample comprised naive CD4+ T cells sorted from blood. The subset: CD45RA+ positively selected. V usage is TRBV5-4 and J usage is TRBJ1-4, with D maybe TRBD1 (6 bases). The receptor was derived from a man aged 18 to 29 in good health. CDR3 loop: CASSFAGDGLGREKLFF. The CDR3 DNA reads TGTGCCAGCAGCTTCGCAGGGGATGGACTTGGACGCGAAAAACTGTTTTTT.